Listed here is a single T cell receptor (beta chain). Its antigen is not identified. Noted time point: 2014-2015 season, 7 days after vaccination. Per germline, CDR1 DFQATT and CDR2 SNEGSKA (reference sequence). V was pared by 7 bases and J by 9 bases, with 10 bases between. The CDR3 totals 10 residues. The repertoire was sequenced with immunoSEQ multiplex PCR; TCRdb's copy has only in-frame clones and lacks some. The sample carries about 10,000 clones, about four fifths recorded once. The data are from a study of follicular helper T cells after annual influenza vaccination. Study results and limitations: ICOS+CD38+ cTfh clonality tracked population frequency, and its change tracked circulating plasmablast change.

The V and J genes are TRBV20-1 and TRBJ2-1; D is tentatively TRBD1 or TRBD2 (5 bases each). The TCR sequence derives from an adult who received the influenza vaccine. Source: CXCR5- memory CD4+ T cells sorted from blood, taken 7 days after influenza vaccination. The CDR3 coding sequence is TGCAGTGGGGAGAGGGGTGAGCAGTTCTTC. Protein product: CSGERGEQFF.